This T cell receptor (beta chain) emerged from a study of Ad26.COV2.S vaccination and SARS-CoV-2 variants. Here immunoSEQ multiplex PCR was the method, and the copy in TCRdb shows in-frame clones only, minus some. The sample comprises over 100,000 clones, 80% of which are singletons, and 15% to 20% rests with the top ten. Germline V gene lookup returns CDR1 LGHDT and CDR2 YNNKEL (reference sequence). This CDR3 is built from 16 residues. The V segment lost 4 bases and the J segment 4 bases; nucleotides outside the gene matches: 11. This receptor was obtained from a human donor who had recovered from COVID-19. The specimen was peripheral blood, collected after recovery from COVID-19. This rearrangement joins TRBV3-1 (or the pseudogene TRBV3-2) to TRBJ1-1, with 8 bases matching TRBD1. CDR3 in amino acids: CASSLSSGGGVTEAFF. The CDR3 bases are TGTGCCAGCAGCCTTAGCTCAGGGGGCGGTGTCACTGAAGCTTTCTTT.